This record looks at one TCR beta chain sequence and its context. Its antigen is currently unknown. Libraries were prepared by immunoSEQ multiplex PCR; TCRdb keeps only in-frame clonotypes and omits some of them. Of under 350,000 clones detected, 80% to 90% appear once; the ten largest clones hold 0.95% to 1.1%. The data stem from a study of cytomegalovirus exposure and HLA in healthy donors. Study-level findings and limits: The study recorded 164 TCR beta chains that were cytomegalovirus-associated.

CDR1 and CDR2 from the germline V gene are SGHRS and YFSETQ. The V gene lost 2 bases and the J gene lost 4 bases, with 10 bases spanning the gap. This CDR3 comprises 13 residues. Input material: PBMCs. The chain uses TRBV5-1 and TRBJ2-7; weak D call: TRBD1 (5 bases). This clonotype originated in a woman aged 18 to 35 in good health and CMV-seronegative. CDR3 sequence reads: CASSLGRAYEQYF. CDR3 DNA: TGCGCCAGCAGCTTAGGCAGGGCGTACGAGCAGTACTTC.